The clone carrying this T cell receptor (beta chain) was counted only a few times. The target antigen is unknown. This sample is drawn from a study of response to subunit inactivated influenza vaccine. Notes on the study in general: Authors suggested seasonal influenza vaccinations each recruit few new T cells.

CDR1 is SGHTA, CDR2 FQGNSA, per germline. The CDR3 spans 14 residues. J gave up 5 bases and V 6 bases, and 9 bases lay outside the gene matches. TCRdb called the RT-PCR reads again in MiXCR, with one record for every CDR3 protein. Of around 480,000 distinct CDR3 sequences listed, roughly 9.8% were seen once; the top ten hold over 9.5%. The material was PBMCs from blood, obtained 40 to 50 days after vaccination. The receptor was isolated from a man in his fifties who received an inactivated influenza vaccine. The V and J genes are TRBV7-2 and TRBJ2-7; 8 bases map to TRBD1. This chain's CDR3 is CASSQGAGGHEQYF. As DNA, the CDR3 is TGTGCCAGCAGTCAGGGGGCCGGGGGCCACGAGCAGTACTTC.